These T cell receptor beta chains were read from a single sample in a study of T cell responses to AZD1222 COVID-19 vaccine. Here immunoSEQ multiplex PCR was the method, and the copy in TCRdb shows in-frame clones only, minus some. The table shows over 150,000 clones, with over 80% occurring only once. This material consisted of peripheral blood, taken 28 days after the second dose of the MenACWY control vaccine. These receptors came from an adult who received the MenACWY meningococcal vaccine as a control. Each CDR3 is given with its conserved first and last residue. Fields, in order: V gene, D gene, clone size, CDR3 length, J gene, CDR3 DNA, CDR3 protein. A D gene is named only where the DNA matches it firmly. Clone size is stated in some rows and not others, as once, few, many or a class when expanded.

TRBV3-1/TRBV3-2	TRBD2	NA	14	TRBJ2-7	TGTGCCAGCAGCCTCGGGACTAGCGGGGGCGAGCAGTACTTC	CASSLGTSGGEQYF
TRBV10-1	TRBD2	NA	14	TRBJ2-5	TGCGCCAGCAGTGCGCGGGGGAACCAAGAGACCCAGTACTTC	CASSARGNQETQYF
TRBV12-3/TRBV12-4	TRBD1	NA	13	TRBJ1-2	TGTGCCAGCGTACAGGGGCGGAACTATGGCTACACCTTC	CASVQGRNYGYTF
TRBV6-5	NA	NA	13	TRBJ2-2	TGTGCCAGCAGTTACAAGGGTTCCGGGGAGCTGTTTTTT	CASSYKGSGELFF
TRBV6-1	NA	NA	14	TRBJ1-5	TGTGCCAGCAGTGACAACCTGGGGCATCAGCCCCAGCATTTT	CASSDNLGHQPQHF
TRBV6-5	NA	NA	16	TRBJ1-2	TGTGCCAGCAGTTTCGACCGACGACCATATAACTATGGCTACACCTTC	CASSFDRRPYNYGYTF
TRBV7-2	TRBD2	NA	14	TRBJ2-5	TGTGCCAGCAGCCGTAGCGGGGTAGGAGAGACCCAGTACTTC	CASSRSGVGETQYF
TRBV5-1	NA	NA	14	TRBJ2-1	TGCGCCAGCAGCTTCACCAACCTACTAAATGAGCAGTTCTTC	CASSFTNLLNEQFF
TRBV19	NA	NA	14	TRBJ2-7	TGTGCCAGTAGTATCGGGGTGGGCAACTACGAGCAGTACTTC	CASSIGVGNYEQYF
TRBV7-2	NA	NA	16	TRBJ2-5	TGTGCCAGCAGCTTAGTAGGGGGGGGTGGTCGGGAGACCCAGTACTTC	CASSLVGGGGRETQYF
TRBV10-3	NA	NA	13	TRBJ1-4	TGTGCCACCAATCCGACGGGGGGACAAAAACTGTTTTTT	CATNPTGGQKLFF
TRBV4-3	NA	NA	14	TRBJ1-2	TGCGCCAGCAGCCCCCTTGGCGTACCCTATGGCTACACCTTC	CASSPLGVPYGYTF
TRBV5-1	TRBD1	NA	14	TRBJ1-1	TGCGCCAGCAGCCTTGGGACAGCAAACACTGAAGCTTTCTTT	CASSLGTANTEAFF
TRBV18	TRBD1	few	15	TRBJ1-5	TGTGCCAGCTCACCTGACAGGGGGGTTTATCAGCCCCAGCATTTT	CASSPDRGVYQPQHF
TRBV5-1	NA	NA	12	TRBJ2-1	TGCGCCAGCAGCTTGGTTACCTATGAGCAGTTCTTC	CASSLVTYEQFF
TRBV4-1	NA	NA	16	TRBJ1-5	TGCGCCAGCAGCCAAGATGAAAGCTATAGCAATCAGCCCCAGCATTTT	CASSQDESYSNQPQHF
TRBV2	TRBD1	NA	14	TRBJ1-2	TGTGCCAGCAGCGTGGACAGGGCCAACTATGGCTACACCTTC	CASSVDRANYGYTF
TRBV6-1	TRBD2	NA	16	TRBJ2-7	TGTGCCAGCAGTGAACCCGGACTAGCGGGTTACTACGAGCAGTACTTC	CASSEPGLAGYYEQYF
TRBV29-1	NA	NA	12	TRBJ1-2	TGCAGCGTTGACGACAGATTCTATGGCTACACCTTC	CSVDDRFYGYTF
TRBV6-5	NA	NA	13	TRBJ1-2	TGTGCCAGCAAGGGTCAGGGGACCTATGGCTACACCTTC	CASKGQGTYGYTF
TRBV12-3/TRBV12-4	NA	NA	13	TRBJ1-1	TGTGCCAGCAGTTTTTCCCCATTAGGGGAAGCTTTCTTT	CASSFSPLGEAFF
TRBV7-3	NA	NA	14	TRBJ2-2	TGTGCCAGCAGCTTAAGTAGGAACACCGGGGAGCTGTTTTTT	CASSLSRNTGELFF
TRBV7-9	NA	NA	16	TRBJ2-2	TGTGCCAGCAGCATAACGCAGGGCTTGAACACCGGGGAGCTGTTTTTT	CASSITQGLNTGELFF
TRBV19	NA	NA	14	TRBJ1-5	TGTGCCAGTAGCCCAATCCTCTTAAATCAGCCCCAGCATTTT	CASSPILLNQPQHF
TRBV10-3	NA	few	12	TRBJ1-2	TGTGCCATCAGGGAAGGGGCCTATGGCTACACCTTC	CAIREGAYGYTF
TRBV2	TRBD1	NA	16	TRBJ1-4	TGTGCCAGCAAGAGAGGCACAGGGGAGGGTCGGGAAAAACTGTTTTTT	CASKRGTGEGREKLFF
TRBV5-1	TRBD2	NA	13	TRBJ2-1	TGCGCCAGCAGCCCCGCGGGGGGGGATGAGCAGTTCTTC	CASSPAGGDEQFF
TRBV5-4	NA	NA	15	TRBJ1-3	TGTGCCAGCAGCTTGGGGGTCAGAGCTGGAAACACCATATATTTT	CASSLGVRAGNTIYF
TRBV30	NA	NA	12	TRBJ2-3	TGTGCCTGGAGTGTCAGACGAGGTACGCAGTATTTT	CAWSVRRGTQYF
TRBV20-1	TRBD1	NA	11	TRBJ1-2	TGCAGTCTGGGACAGGTTGAGGGCTACACCTTC	CSLGQVEGYTF
TRBV4-3	TRBD1	NA	14	TRBJ1-2	TGCGCCAGCAGCTCCGGACAGGGGAGTAGTGGCTACACCTTC	CASSSGQGSSGYTF
TRBV4-2	NA	NA	14	TRBJ2-2	TGTGCCAGCAGCCAAGTCAGGAACACCGGGGAGCTGTTTTTT	CASSQVRNTGELFF
TRBV15	NA	NA	12	TRBJ1-2	TGTGCCACCAGCAGAGACCTGGCGGGCTACACCTTC	CATSRDLAGYTF
TRBV19	NA	NA	12	TRBJ1-2	TGTGCCAGTAGTTTCAGCGGCTATGGCTACACCTTC	CASSFSGYGYTF
TRBV20-1	TRBD1	NA	16	TRBJ1-2	TGCAGTGCTAGTCCCAAGACAGGGGGTTCGAGGTATGGCTACACCTTC	CSASPKTGGSRYGYTF
TRBV7-3	TRBD1	NA	13	TRBJ1-2	TGTGCCAGCAGCTCTCCGACAGGGGGTGGCTACACCTTC	CASSSPTGGGYTF
TRBV12-3/TRBV12-4	NA	NA	13	TRBJ1-5	TGTGCCAGCACAGGGAATAGCAATCAGCCCCAGCATTTT	CASTGNSNQPQHF
TRBV7-9	NA	NA	12	TRBJ1-1	TGTGCCAGCAGCTTATGGAGTACTGAAGCTTTCTTT	CASSLWSTEAFF
TRBV7-9	NA	NA	13	TRBJ1-1	TGTGCCAGCAGCTTAGAGACGGCCTATGAAGCTTTCTTT	CASSLETAYEAFF
TRBV3-1/TRBV3-2	TRBD2	NA	15	TRBJ2-2	TGTGCCAGCAGCTCTACTAGCGGGGGGACCGGGGAGCTGTTTTTT	CASSSTSGGTGELFF
TRBV2	NA	NA	11	TRBJ1-2	TGTGCCAGCAATCAGGTCGGCGGCTACACCTTC	CASNQVGGYTF
TRBV3-1/TRBV3-2	TRBD1	NA	13	TRBJ1-2	TGTGCCAGCAGCCACGCTACAGGGGATGGCTACACCTTC	CASSHATGDGYTF
TRBV6-4	NA	once	14	TRBJ2-7	TGTGCCAGCCCAGTGGGGCGGGCCCTCCACGAGCAGTACTTC	CASPVGRALHEQYF
TRBV13	NA	NA	12	TRBJ1-6	TGTGCCAGCAGCTTACTTAATTCACCCCTCCACTTT	CASSLLNSPLHF
TRBV5-1	TRBD1	NA	15	TRBJ2-3	TGCGCCAGCAGCGTGAGGACAGGGCTCACAGATACGCAGTATTTT	CASSVRTGLTDTQYF
TRBV29-1	TRBD2	NA	16	TRBJ2-2	TGCAGCGTTGTAAGCGGGGGGGACCCGAACACCGGGGAGCTGTTTTTT	CSVVSGGDPNTGELFF
TRBV11-3	NA	NA	13	TRBJ2-3	TGTGCCAGCAGTTCTAGGTTTGGGGATACGCAGTATTTT	CASSSRFGDTQYF
TRBV2	TRBD1	NA	11	TRBJ1-2	TGTGCCAGCGGACAGGGTAATGGCTACACCTTC	CASGQGNGYTF
TRBV27	NA	NA	17	TRBJ1-2	TGTGCCAGCAGTGGGCGAGGGGGTGCGAGAGTGTGGCATGGCTACACCTTC	CASSGRGGARVWHGYTF
TRBV5-6	NA	NA	12	TRBJ1-2	TGTGCCAGCAGCGTACAGGGTTCTGGCTACACCTTC	CASSVQGSGYTF
TRBV9	NA	NA	13	TRBJ1-6	TGTGCCAGCAGCGTAGAGGTGAATTCACCCCTCCACTTT	CASSVEVNSPLHF
TRBV6-6	NA	once	15	TRBJ1-2	TGTGCCAGCACCATAAAAGGCGGGTCCACCTATGGCTACACCTTC	CASTIKGGSTYGYTF
TRBV11-3	TRBD1	NA	15	TRBJ2-6	TGTGCCAGCAGCCGGACAGGGACCGGGGCCAACGTCCTGACTTTC	CASSRTGTGANVLTF
TRBV3-1/TRBV3-2	NA	NA	15	TRBJ1-1	TGTGCCAGCAGCCAAGATATGGGGGGTGCCTCTGAAGCTTTCTTT	CASSQDMGGASEAFF
TRBV27	TRBD1	NA	14	TRBJ1-5	TGTGCCAGCAGTTTGACAGGGGGGGGTCAGCCCCAGCATTTT	CASSLTGGGQPQHF
TRBV27	NA	NA	13	TRBJ2-7	TGTGCCAGCAGGGCTGGGCAGTCCTACGAGCAGTACTTC	CASRAGQSYEQYF
TRBV28	TRBD1	NA	15	TRBJ1-1	TGTGCCAGCCCCCCAGGGGGTCTGCGGAACACTGAAGCTTTCTTT	CASPPGGLRNTEAFF